These 14 T cell receptor beta chains were sequenced from one sample in a study of blood T cell repertoires in COVID-19. Clones were sequenced by immunoSEQ multiplex PCR, and TCRdb holds only the in-frame ones, with some missing. The repertoire holds under 300,000 clones, about 83% seen once, with roughly an eighth in the top ten. The source material was peripheral blood. The receptors stem from an elderly man with acute or convalescent COVID-19.

The V gene is TRBV6-5, the J gene TRBJ1-1; D is possibly TRBD1 (5 bases). This CDR3 contains 14 residues. Germline CDR1 MNHEY, CDR2 SVGAGI. V lost 7 bases and J 6 bases, leaving 18 bases between the germline ends. As DNA, the CDR3 is TGTGCCAGCACCTCTGAAGGGGCGCCATCTGAAGCTTTCTTT. This translates into CASTSEGAPSEAFF.

The chain employs TRBV6-6 and TRBJ2-5, with 7 bases aligning to TRBD2. The ends lost 7 bases at V and 3 bases at J; junction bases unmatched: 8. The CDR3 is 14 residues long. Germline V gives CDR1 MNHNY, CDR2 SVGAGI (reference sequence). The CDR3 here is CASTKGGGEETQYF. CDR3 bases: TGTGCCAGCACCAAGGGTGGGGGGGAAGAGACCCAGTACTTC.

V usage is TRBV5-1 and J usage is TRBJ2-1; 9 nucleotides match TRBD1. The CDR3 length is 14 residues. Germline-derived CDR1 and CDR2 are SGHRS and YFSETQ. The V segment lost 2 bases and the J segment 7 bases; nucleotides outside the gene matches: 4. The CDR3 loop is CASSFGTGKNEQFF. In nucleotides, the CDR3 is TGCGCCAGCAGCTTTGGGACAGGGAAGAATGAGCAGTTCTTC.

J is TRBJ1-5 and V is TRBV28, with D unresolved. V was cut by 9 bases and J by 10 bases, with 19 bases left in between. This CDR3 has 13 residues. Germline V gives CDR1 MDHEN, CDR2 SYDVKM. The CDR3 is CASSGEEFRPQHF. The CDR3 DNA reads as TGTGCCAGTAGCGGTGAGGAATTTCGACCCCAGCATTTT.

The chain uses TRBV28 and TRBJ2-2, with D unresolved. Germline V lookup: CDR1 MDHEN, CDR2 SYDVKM. V shed 7 bases and J shed 4 bases, with 13 bases lying between them. The CDR3 covers 14 residues. In nucleotides, the CDR3 is TGTGCCAGCATTAGCCCGACCATCACCGGGGAGCTGTTTTTT. Translated, it gives CASISPTITGELFF.

V is TRBV5-1 and J is TRBJ1-2; D is ambiguous. Trimming left V 0 bases short and J 5 bases short, with 17 bases between. Germline V gene data show CDR1 as SGHRS and CDR2 as YFSETQ. The CDR3 covers 16 residues. CDR3 protein: CASSLGGRSTQYGYTF. CDR3 in DNA: TGCGCCAGCAGCTTGGGCGGCAGATCTACCCAATATGGCTACACCTTC.

This clone was recorded once. V and J are TRBV28 and TRBJ1-5, with D tentatively TRBD1 (6 bases). V lost 6 bases, J lost 7 bases, and 16 bases lay in between. CDR3 length equals 14 residues. Per germline, CDR1 MDHEN and CDR2 SYDVKM. The CDR3 here is CASSPMGQVQPQHF. Written as DNA, the CDR3 is TGTGCCAGCAGCCCAATGGGACAAGTCCAGCCCCAGCATTTT. The variable domain in full, completed from reference TRBV28 and TRBJ1-5, reads DVKVTQSSRYLVKRTGEKVFLECVQDMDHENMFWYRQDPGLGLRLIYFSYDVKMKEKGDIPEGYSVSREKKERFSLILESASTNQTSMYLCASSPMGQVQPQHFGDGTRLSIL.

This chain joins TRBV15 and TRBJ2-5; D possibly corresponds to TRBD2 (5 bases). The CDR3 totals 15 residues. Germline CDR1 is LNHNV and CDR2 is YYDKDF (reference sequence). V was clipped by 0 bases and J by 2 bases, with 10 bases between them. CDR3 bases: TGTGCCACCAGCAGAGAACCGGGCGGGCAAGAGACCCAGTACTTC. It specifies CATSREPGGQETQYF.

V usage is TRBV7-9 and J usage is TRBJ2-5; unclear D gene. The ends were cut back, 0 bases at V and 2 bases at J, with 10 bases in the middle. Per germline, CDR1 SEHNR and CDR2 FQNEAQ (reference sequence). The CDR3 spans 15 residues. The CDR3 loop reads CASSLAETLQETQYF. DNA for the CDR3: TGTGCCAGCAGCTTAGCCGAGACACTTCAAGAGACCCAGTACTTC.

V is TRBV9 and J is TRBJ2-3; 8 bases fit TRBD2. J lost 5 bases, V lost 6 bases, and 5 bases had no gene match. The CDR3 totals 13 residues. Per germline, CDR1 SGDLS and CDR2 YYNGEE. CDR3 amino acids: CASTRGGKDTQYF. CDR3 coding DNA: TGTGCCAGCACCCGGGGGGGTAAAGATACGCAGTATTTT.

A few counts support this clone. The chain carries TRBV9 and TRBJ2-1; 7 bases match TRBD1. The CDR3 runs to 18 residues. Germline CDR1 is SGDLS and CDR2 is YYNGEE. The V gene end was trimmed by 2 bases and the J gene end by 3 bases; junction bases not matched to a gene: 14. The CDR3 region has the DNA TGTGCCAGCAGCGTGGAGGACAGGCCCCCTGCTTTCTACAATGAGCAGTTCTTC. Encoded protein: CASSVEDRPPAFYNEQFF.

This clone appeared a few times. The chain is built from TRBV28 and TRBJ2-3; TRBD1 agrees at 9 bases. This CDR3 spans 16 amino acids. Trimming took 5 bases from V and 3 from J; bases not matched to a gene: 9. Germline V CDR1 and CDR2: MDHEN, SYDVKM. DNA of the CDR3: TGTGCCAGCAGTCCTCCCCGCGGACAGGGGACAGATACGCAGTATTTT. Translating gives CASSPPRGQGTDTQYF.

The rearrangement joins TRBV14 to TRBJ1-1; TRBD1 matches 8 bases. Trimming at V came to 4 bases and at J to 4 bases, leaving 5 bases not matched to a gene. Germline V CDR1 and CDR2: SGHDN, FVKESK. The CDR3 runs to 14 residues. Here the CDR3 DNA reads TGTGCCAGCAGCCTACGACAGGGGTTCACTGAAGCTTTCTTT. As protein: CASSLRQGFTEAFF.

With respect to this clone: The junction departs from germline at one end; a sequencing error may be responsible. This chain's CDR3 is CASSAPPGQSFF. The CDR3 bases are TGTGCCAGCAGCGCCCCGCCCGGACAGAGTTTCTTT. The V and J genes are TRBV5-8 and TRBJ1-4, with D maybe TRBD1 (6 bases). Germline CDR1 SGHTS, CDR2 YDEGEE. CDR3 length: 12 residues.